This T cell receptor (beta chain) comes out of a study of OX40 agonist ivuxolimab in advanced cancers. Study as a whole: The patients received ivuxolimab by intravenous route every 2 weeks at 0.01 to 10 mg/kg.

Sampled blood was obtained at baseline, cycle 4 day 1, and cycle 7 day 1. The germline V gene has CDR1 MNHEY and CDR2 SVGAGI. This CDR3 contains 15 residues. V dropped 2 bases and J dropped 2; count of bases not matched to a gene: 4. The study's findings and limits: Among expanded peripheral T cells, antigen specificity went undetermined.

Using immunoSEQ multiplex PCR, the repertoire was profiled, and TCRdb retains in-frame clones only, with some absent. The profile shows about 46,000 clones, 82% of them singletons. About this clone: Its antigen is currently unknown.

Sequenced here: CD4+ or CD8+ T cells sorted from blood, sampled in a trial of the OX40 agonist ivuxolimab. The V gene is TRBV6-5, the J gene TRBJ2-7, with 9 bases aligning to TRBD2. The sequence was obtained from an adult with an advanced solid tumor such as melanoma, head and neck, liver or kidney cancer. The CDR3 here is CASSYETSGTYEQYF. The DNA for the CDR3 is TGTGCCAGCAGTTACGAGACTAGCGGAACCTACGAGCAGTACTTC.